Described below is a single T cell receptor (beta chain) sequence and its context. Its antigen is currently unknown. Clones were read by immunoSEQ multiplex PCR, and TCRdb kept only the in-frame ones, dropping some. Counted here are thousands of clones, roughly 77% occurring once; the ten biggest clones make up about 20%. The data originate from a study of immune evolution from preneoplasia to lung adenocarcinoma. Germline loops: CDR1 SGHTA, CDR2 FQGNSA. The CDR3 runs to 15 residues. After removal of 2 bases from V and 6 bases from J, the junction contained 4 bases not matched to a gene. Between about 2013 and 2018, patients underwent resection in Japan or China. Overall study findings and caveats: Top clone frequencies peaked in normal lung, apparently declining through invasive adenocarcinoma. Later-stage lesions appeared to have more T cells, more diversity, less clonality.

The chain combines TRBV7-2 with TRBJ2-3; 11 bases agree with TRBD2. The specimen was FFPE adjacent normal lung tissue. The receptor was derived from a person aged 55 to 79 with lung adenocarcinoma. CDR3 DNA: TGTGCCAGCAGCTTAACTAGCGGGAGTTGGGATACGCAGTATTTT. Residues: CASSLTSGSWDTQYF. Full variable domain (missing parts from reference TRBV7-2 and TRBJ2-3): GAGVSQSPSNKVTEKGKDVELRCDPISGHTALYWYRQSLGQGLEFLIYFQGNSAPDKSGLPSDRFSAERTGGSVSTLTIQRTQQEDSAVYLCASSLTSGSWDTQYFGPGTRLTVL.